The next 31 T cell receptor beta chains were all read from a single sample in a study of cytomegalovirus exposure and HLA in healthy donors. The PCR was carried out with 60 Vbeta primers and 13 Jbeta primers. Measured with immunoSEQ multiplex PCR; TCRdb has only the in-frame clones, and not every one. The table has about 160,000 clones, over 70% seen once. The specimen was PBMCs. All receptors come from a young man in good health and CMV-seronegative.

The CDR3 coding sequence is TGTGCCAGCAGACTTAGCGGGACTTGGGAGCAGTACTTC. This gives the protein CASRLSGTWEQYF. The rearrangement links TRBV6-5 to TRBJ2-7, with 8 bases identical to TRBD2. The germline V gene has CDR1 MNHEY and CDR2 SVGAGI. This CDR3 is built from 13 residues. Germline trimming cut 6 bases from V and 7 bases from J; bases unmatched to any gene: 8.

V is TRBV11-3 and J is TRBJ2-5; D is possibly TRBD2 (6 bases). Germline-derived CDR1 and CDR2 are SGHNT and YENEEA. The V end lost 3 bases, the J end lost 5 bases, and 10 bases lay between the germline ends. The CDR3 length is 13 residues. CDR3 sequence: CASSFSGRETQYF. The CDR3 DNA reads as TGTGCCAGCAGCTTTAGTGGGAGGGAGACCCAGTACTTC.

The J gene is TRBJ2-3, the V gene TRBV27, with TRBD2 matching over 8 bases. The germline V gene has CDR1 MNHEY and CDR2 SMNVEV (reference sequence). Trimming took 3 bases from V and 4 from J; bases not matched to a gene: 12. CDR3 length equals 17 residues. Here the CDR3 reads CASSFNGRAGYADTQYF. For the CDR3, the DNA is TGTGCCAGCAGTTTTAACGGGAGGGCCGGATACGCAGATACGCAGTATTTT.

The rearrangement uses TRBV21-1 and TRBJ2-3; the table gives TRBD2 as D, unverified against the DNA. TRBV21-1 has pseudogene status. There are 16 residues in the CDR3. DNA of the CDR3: TGTGCCAGCAGCAACTCTAACCCGCAAAGCACAGATACGCAGTATTTT. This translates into CASSNSNPQSTDTQYF.

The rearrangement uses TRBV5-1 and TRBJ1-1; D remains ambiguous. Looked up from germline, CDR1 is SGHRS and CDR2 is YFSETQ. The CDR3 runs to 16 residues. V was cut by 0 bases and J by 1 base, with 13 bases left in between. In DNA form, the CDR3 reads TGCGCCAGCAGCTTGGCCTCGGGTCCACCGAACACTGAAGCTTTCTTT. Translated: CASSLASGPPNTEAFF.

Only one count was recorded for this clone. The CDR3 nucleotides are TGTGCCAGCAACTTCCGGGGCACAGATACGCAGTATTTT. Its translation: CASNFRGTDTQYF. The chain couples TRBV7-2 to TRBJ2-3; no definite D call. Germline V lookup: CDR1 SGHTA, CDR2 FQGNSA. V was trimmed by 7 bases and J by 1 base, leaving 9 bases between them. The CDR3 sequence is 13 residues long.

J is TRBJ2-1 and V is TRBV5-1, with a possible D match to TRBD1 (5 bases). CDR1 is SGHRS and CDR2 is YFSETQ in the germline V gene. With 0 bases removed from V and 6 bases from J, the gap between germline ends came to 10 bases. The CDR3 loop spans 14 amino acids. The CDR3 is CASSLVGAGNEQFF. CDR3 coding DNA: TGCGCCAGCAGCTTGGTAGGGGCTGGCAATGAGCAGTTCTTC.

CDR3 sequence: CASSIVAGVVTDTQYF. The DNA for the CDR3 is TGTGCCAGTAGTATAGTAGCGGGAGTGGTCACAGATACGCAGTATTTT. The rearrangement joins TRBV19 to TRBJ2-3, with TRBD2 matching over 9 bases. V trimming: 1 base; J trimming: 2 bases; junction bases outside the gene matches: 4. The CDR3 totals 16 residues. Germline V gene data show CDR1 as LNHDA and CDR2 as SQIVND (reference sequence). The full variable domain, completed using reference TRBV19 and TRBJ2-3, is DGGITQSPKYLFRKEGQNVTLSCEQNLNHDAMYWYRQDPGQGLRLIYYSQIVNDFQKGDIAEGYSVSREKKESFPLTVTSAQKNPTAFYLCASSIVAGVVTDTQYFGPGTRLTVL.

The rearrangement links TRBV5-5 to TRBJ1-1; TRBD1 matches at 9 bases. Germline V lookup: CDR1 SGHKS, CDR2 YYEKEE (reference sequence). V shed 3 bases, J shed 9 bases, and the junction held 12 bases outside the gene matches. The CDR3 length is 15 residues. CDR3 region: CASSSSITGGAKAFF. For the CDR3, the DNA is TGTGCCAGCAGCTCGTCAATTACAGGGGGCGCTAAAGCTTTCTTT. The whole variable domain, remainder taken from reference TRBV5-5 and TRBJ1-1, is DAGVTQSPTHLIKTRGQQVTLRCSPISGHKSVSWYQQVLGQGPQFIFQYYEKEERGRGNFPDRFSARQFPNYSSELNVNALLLGDSALYLCASSSSITGGAKAFFGQGTRLTVV.

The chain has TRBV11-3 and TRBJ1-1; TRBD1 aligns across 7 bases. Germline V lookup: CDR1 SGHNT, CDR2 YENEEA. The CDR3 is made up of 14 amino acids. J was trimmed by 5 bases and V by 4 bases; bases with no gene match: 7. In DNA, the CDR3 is TGTGCCAGCAGCTACAGGGGCAGGGAAACTGAAGCTTTCTTT. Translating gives CASSYRGRETEAFF. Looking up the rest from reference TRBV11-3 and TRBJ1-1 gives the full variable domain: EAGVVQSPRYKIIEKKQPVAFWCNPISGHNTLYWYLQNLGQGPELLIRYENEEAVDDSQLPKDRFSAERLKGVDSTLKIQPAELGDSAVYLCASSYRGRETEAFFGQGTRLTVV.

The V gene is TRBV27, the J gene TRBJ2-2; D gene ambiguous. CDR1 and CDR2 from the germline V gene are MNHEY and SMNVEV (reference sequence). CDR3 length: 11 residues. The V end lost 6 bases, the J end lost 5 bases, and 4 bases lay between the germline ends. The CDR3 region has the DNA TGTGCCAGCAGCAGTACCGGGGAGCTGTTTTTT. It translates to CASSSTGELFF.

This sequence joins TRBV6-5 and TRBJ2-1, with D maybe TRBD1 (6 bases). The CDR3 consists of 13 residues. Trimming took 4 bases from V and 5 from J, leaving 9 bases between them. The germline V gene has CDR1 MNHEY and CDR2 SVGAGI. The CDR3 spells CASSSNRDNEQFF. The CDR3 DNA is TGTGCCAGCAGTTCAAACAGGGACAATGAGCAGTTCTTC.

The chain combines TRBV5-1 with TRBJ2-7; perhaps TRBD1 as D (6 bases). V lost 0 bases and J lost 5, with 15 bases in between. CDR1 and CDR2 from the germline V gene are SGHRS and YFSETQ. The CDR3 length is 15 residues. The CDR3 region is CASSLEGQGHDEQYF. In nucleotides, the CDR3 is TGCGCCAGCAGCTTGGAAGGCCAGGGGCACGACGAGCAGTACTTC.

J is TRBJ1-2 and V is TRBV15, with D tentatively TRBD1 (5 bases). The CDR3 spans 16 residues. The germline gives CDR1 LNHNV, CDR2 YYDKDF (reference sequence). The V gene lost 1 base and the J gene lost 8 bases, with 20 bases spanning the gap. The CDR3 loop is CATSRGGTEKTGGYTF. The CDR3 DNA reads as TGTGCCACCAGCAGAGGTGGGACTGAAAAAACGGGGGGCTACACCTTC.

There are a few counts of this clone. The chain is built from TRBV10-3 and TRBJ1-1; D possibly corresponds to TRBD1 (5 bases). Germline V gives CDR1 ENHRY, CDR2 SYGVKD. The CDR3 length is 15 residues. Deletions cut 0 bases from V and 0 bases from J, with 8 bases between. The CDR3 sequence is CAISESRQMNTEAFF. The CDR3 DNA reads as TGTGCCATCAGTGAGTCCCGACAGATGAACACTGAAGCTTTCTTT.

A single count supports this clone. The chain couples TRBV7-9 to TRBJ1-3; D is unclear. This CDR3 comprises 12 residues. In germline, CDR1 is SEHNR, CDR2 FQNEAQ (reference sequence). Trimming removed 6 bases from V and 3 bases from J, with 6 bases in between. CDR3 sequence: CASSSYGNTIYF. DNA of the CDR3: TGTGCCAGCAGTAGCTATGGAAACACCATATATTTT.

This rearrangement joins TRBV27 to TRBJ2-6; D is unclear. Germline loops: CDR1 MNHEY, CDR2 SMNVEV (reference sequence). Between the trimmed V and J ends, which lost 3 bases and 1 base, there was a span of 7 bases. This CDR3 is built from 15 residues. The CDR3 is CASSFVGSGANVLTF. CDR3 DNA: TGTGCCAGCAGTTTTGTCGGGTCTGGGGCCAACGTCCTGACTTTC.

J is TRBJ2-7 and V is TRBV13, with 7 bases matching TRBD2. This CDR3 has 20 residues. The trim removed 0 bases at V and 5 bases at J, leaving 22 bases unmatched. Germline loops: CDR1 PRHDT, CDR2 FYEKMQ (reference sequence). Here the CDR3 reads CASSLGMIAGAGQKGNEQYF. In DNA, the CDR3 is TGTGCCAGCAGCTTAGGGATGATCGCGGGAGCGGGGCAAAAAGGGAACGAGCAGTACTTC. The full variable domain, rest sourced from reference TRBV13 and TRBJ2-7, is AAGVIQSPRHLIKEKRETATLKCYPIPRHDTVYWYQQGPGQDPQFLISFYEKMQSDKGSIPDRFSAQQFSDYHSELNMSSLELGDSALYFCASSLGMIAGAGQKGNEQYFGPGTRLTVT.

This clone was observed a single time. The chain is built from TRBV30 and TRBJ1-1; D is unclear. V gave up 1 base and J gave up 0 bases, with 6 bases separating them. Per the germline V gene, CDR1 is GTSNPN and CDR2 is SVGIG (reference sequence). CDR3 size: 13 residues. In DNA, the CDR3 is TGTGCCTGGAGTGGGAGGATGAACACTGAAGCTTTCTTT. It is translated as CAWSGRMNTEAFF.

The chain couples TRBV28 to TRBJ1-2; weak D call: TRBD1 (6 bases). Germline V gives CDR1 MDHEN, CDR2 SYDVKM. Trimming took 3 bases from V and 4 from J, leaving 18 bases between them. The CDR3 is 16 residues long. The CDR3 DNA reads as TGTGCCAGCAGTTTGTCGGCAGGGGTGTTTCGCTATGGCTACACCTTC. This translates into CASSLSAGVFRYGYTF.

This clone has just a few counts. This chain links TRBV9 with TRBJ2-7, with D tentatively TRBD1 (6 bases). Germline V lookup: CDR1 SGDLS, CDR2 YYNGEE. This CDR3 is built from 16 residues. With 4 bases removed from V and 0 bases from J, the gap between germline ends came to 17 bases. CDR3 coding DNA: TGTGCCAGCAGCCCAGCCGGGACACGAATCTCCTACGAGCAGTACTTC. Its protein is CASSPAGTRISYEQYF.

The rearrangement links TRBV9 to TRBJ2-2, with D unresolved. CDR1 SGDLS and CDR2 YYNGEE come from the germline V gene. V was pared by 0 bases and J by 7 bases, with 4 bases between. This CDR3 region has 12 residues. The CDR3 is CASSVVNGELFF. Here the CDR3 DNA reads TGTGCCAGCAGCGTAGTAAACGGGGAGCTGTTTTTT.

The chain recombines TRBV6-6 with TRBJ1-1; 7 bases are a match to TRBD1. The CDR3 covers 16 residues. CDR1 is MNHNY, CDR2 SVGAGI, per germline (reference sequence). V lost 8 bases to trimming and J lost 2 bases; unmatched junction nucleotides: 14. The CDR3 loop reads CASFLFPGQQNTEAFF. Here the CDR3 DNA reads TGTGCCAGCTTTTTGTTCCCGGGACAGCAAAACACTGAAGCTTTCTTT.

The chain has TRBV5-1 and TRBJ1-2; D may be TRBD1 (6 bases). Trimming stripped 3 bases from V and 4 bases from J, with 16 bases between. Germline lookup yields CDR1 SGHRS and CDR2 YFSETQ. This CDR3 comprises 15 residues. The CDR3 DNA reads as TGCGCCAGCAGCTCTCAGTGGGGGCTCGGCTATGGCTACACCTTC. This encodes CASSSQWGLGYGYTF. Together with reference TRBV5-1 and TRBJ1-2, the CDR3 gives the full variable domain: KAGVTQTPRYLIKTRGQQVTLSCSPISGHRSVSWYQQTPGQGLQFLFEYFSETQRNKGNFPGRFSGRQFSNSRSEMNVSTLELGDSALYLCASSSQWGLGYGYTFGSGTRLTVV.

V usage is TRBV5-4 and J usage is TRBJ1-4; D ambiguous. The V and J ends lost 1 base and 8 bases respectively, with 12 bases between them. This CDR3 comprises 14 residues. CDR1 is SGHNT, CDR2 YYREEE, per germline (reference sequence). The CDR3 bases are TGTGCCAGCAGCTTGTCGGAGGGCAGGGAAAAACTGTTTTTT. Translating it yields CASSLSEGREKLFF.

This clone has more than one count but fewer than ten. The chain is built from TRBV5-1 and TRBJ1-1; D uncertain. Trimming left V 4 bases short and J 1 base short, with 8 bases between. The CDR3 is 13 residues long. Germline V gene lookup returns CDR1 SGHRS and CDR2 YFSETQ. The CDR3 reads CASSVRANTEAFF. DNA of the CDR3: TGCGCCAGCAGCGTACGCGCGAACACTGAAGCTTTCTTT.

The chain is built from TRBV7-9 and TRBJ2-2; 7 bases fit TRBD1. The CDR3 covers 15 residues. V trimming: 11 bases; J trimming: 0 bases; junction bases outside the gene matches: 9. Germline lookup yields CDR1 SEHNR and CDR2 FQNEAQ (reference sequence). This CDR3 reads CAGRQGLSNTGELFF. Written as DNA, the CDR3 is TGTGCCGGACGACAGGGCCTTTCGAACACCGGGGAGCTGTTTTTT.

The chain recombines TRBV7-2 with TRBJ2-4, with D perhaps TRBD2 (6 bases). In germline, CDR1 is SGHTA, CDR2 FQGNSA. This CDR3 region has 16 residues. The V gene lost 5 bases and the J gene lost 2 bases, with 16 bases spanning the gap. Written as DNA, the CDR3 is TGTGCCAGCAGCCCCGAAACCCGGGAGCCCAAAAACATTCAGTACTTC. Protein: CASSPETREPKNIQYF.

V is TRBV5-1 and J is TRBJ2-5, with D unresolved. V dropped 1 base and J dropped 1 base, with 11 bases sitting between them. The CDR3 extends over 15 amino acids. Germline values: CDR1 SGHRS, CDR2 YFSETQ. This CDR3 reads CASSLMLAVQETQYF. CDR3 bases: TGCGCCAGCAGCTTGATGCTGGCGGTCCAAGAGACCCAGTACTTC.

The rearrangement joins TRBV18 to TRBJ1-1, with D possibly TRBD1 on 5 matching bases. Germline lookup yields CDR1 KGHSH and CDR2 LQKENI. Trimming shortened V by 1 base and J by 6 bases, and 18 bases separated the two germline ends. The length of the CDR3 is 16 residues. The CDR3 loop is CASSPRASLGESEAFF. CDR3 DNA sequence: TGTGCCAGCTCACCACGTGCGTCTTTAGGGGAATCTGAAGCTTTCTTT.

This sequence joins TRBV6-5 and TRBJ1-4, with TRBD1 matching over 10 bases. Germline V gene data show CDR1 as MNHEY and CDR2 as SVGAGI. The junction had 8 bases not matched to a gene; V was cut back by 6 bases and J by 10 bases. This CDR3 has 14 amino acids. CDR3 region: CASSRDRGGGKLFF. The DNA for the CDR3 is TGTGCCAGCAGCCGGGACAGGGGAGGTGGAAAACTGTTTTTT.